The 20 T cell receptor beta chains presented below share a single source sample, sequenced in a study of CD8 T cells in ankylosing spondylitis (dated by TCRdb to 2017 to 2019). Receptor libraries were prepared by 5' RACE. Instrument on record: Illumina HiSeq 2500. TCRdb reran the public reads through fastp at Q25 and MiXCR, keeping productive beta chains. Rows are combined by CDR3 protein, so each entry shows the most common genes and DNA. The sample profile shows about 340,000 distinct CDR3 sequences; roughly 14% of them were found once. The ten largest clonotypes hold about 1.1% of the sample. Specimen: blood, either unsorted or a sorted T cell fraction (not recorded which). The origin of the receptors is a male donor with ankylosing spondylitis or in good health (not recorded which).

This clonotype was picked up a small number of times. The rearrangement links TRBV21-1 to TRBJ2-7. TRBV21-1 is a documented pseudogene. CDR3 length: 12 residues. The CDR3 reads CASSKDCHEQYF. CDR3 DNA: TGTGCCAGCAGCAAAGACTGCCACGAGCAGTACTTC.

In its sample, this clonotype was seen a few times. For the CDR3, the DNA is TGTGCCAGCTCACCACAGGGTGGTTCGGCTGAAGCTTTCTTT. As protein: CASSPQGGSAEAFF. This chain uses TRBV18 with TRBJ1-1; D unresolved. This CDR3 spans 14 amino acids. V lost 1 base to trimming and J lost 6 bases, with 12 bases between them. CDR1 KGHSH and CDR2 LQKENI come from the germline V gene.

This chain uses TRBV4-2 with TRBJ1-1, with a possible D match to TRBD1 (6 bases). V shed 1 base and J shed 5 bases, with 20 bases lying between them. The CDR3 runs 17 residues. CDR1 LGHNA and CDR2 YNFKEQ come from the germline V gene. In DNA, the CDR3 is TGTGCCAGCAGCCAAGCCCTTCCAAAGGGGCAGGGGACTGAAGCTTTCTTT. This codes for CASSQALPKGQGTEAFF.

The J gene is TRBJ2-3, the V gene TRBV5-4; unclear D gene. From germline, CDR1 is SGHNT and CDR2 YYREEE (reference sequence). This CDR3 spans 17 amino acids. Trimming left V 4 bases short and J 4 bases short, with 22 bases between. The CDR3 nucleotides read TGTGCCAGCAGCCCGGCAGTCGGGTCAGGTGGCCCAGATACGCAGTATTTT. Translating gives CASSPAVGSGGPDTQYF.

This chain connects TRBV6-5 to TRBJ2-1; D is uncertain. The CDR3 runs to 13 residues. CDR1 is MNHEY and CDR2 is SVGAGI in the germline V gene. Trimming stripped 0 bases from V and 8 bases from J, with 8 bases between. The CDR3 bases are TGTGCCAGCAGTTACTCAATTTCCTATGAGCAGTTCTTC. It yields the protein CASSYSISYEQFF.

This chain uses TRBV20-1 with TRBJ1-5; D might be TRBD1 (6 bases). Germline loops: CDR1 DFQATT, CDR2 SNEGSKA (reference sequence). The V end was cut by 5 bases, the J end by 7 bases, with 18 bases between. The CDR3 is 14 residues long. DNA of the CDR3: TGCAGTGCTTCCCCGGGGGTCGGGGGCCAGCCCCAGCATTTT. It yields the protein CSASPGVGGQPQHF.

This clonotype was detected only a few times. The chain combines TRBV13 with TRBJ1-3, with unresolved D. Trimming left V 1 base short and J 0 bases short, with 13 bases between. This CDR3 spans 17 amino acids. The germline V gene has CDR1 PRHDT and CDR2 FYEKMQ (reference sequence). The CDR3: CASSLESGAVSGNTIYF. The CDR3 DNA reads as TGTGCCAGCAGCTTAGAATCAGGAGCGGTCTCTGGAAACACCATATATTTT.

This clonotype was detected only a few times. In DNA, the CDR3 is TGCAGTGCTAGAGTAAGCGGGAGTTACGAGCAGTACTTC. It translates to CSARVSGSYEQYF. The chain employs TRBV20-1 and TRBJ2-7; 8 nucleotides match TRBD2. The CDR3 loop spans 13 amino acids. In germline, CDR1 is DFQATT, CDR2 SNEGSKA (reference sequence). Losses at the gene ends were 1 base for V and 4 bases for J; bases not matched to a gene: 3.

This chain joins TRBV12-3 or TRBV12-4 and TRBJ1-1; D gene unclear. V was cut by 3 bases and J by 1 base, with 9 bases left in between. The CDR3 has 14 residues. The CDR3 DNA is TGTGCCAGCAGTTTTCGACGGGAGAACACTGAAGCTTTCTTT. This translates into CASSFRRENTEAFF.

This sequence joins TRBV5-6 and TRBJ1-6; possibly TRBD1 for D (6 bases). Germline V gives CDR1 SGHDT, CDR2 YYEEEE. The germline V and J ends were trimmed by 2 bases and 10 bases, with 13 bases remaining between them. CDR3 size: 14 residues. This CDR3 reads CASSLGQQPSPLHF. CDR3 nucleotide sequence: TGTGCCAGCAGCTTAGGACAGCAACCATCACCCCTCCACTTT.

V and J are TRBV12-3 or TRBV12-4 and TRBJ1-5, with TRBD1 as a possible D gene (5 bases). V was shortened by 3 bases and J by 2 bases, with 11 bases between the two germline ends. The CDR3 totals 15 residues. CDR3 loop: CASSFGGGGNQPQHF. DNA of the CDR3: TGTGCCAGCAGTTTCGGGGGGGGTGGCAATCAGCCCCAGCATTTT.

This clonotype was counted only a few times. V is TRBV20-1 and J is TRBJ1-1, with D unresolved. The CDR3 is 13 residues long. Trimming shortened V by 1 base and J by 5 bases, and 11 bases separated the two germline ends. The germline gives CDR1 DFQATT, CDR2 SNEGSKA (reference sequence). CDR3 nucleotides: TGCAGTGCTAGAGTCGTGGTTAAGACTGAAGCTTTCTTT. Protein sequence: CSARVVVKTEAFF.

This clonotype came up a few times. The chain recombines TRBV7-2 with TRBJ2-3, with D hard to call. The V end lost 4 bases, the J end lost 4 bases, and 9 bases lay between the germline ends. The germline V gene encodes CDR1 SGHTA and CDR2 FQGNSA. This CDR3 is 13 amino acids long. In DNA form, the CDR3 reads TGTGCCAGCAGCTACCGACCGCCAGATACGCAGTATTTT. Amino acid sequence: CASSYRPPDTQYF.

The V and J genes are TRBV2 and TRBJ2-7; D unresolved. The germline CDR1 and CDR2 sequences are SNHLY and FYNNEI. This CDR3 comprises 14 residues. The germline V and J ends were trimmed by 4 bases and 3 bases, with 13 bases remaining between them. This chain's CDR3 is CASSVRLQFYEQYF. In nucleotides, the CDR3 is TGTGCCAGCAGTGTCCGGCTTCAATTCTACGAGCAGTACTTC.

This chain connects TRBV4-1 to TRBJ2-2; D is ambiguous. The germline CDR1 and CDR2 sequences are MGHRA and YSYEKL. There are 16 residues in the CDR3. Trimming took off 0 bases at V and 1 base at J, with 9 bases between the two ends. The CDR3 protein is CASSQEGLRNTGELFF. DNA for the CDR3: TGCGCCAGCAGCCAAGAAGGCCTCCGGAACACCGGGGAGCTGTTTTTT.

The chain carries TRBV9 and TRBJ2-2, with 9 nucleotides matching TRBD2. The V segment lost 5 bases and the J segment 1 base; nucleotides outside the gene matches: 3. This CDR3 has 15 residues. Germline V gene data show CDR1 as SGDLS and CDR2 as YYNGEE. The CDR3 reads CASSFSGGNTGELFF. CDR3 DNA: TGTGCCAGCAGTTTTAGCGGGGGGAACACCGGGGAGCTGTTTTTT.

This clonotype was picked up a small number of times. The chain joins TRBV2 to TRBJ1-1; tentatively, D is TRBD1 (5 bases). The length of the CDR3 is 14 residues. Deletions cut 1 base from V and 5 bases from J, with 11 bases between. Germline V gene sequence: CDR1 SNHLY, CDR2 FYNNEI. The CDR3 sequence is CASSEVRGGTEAFF. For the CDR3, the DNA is TGTGCCAGCAGTGAAGTGAGGGGAGGGACTGAAGCTTTCTTT. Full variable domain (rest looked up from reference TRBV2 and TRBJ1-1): EPEVTQTPSHQVTQMGQEVILRCVPISNHLYFYWYRQILGQKVEFLVSFYNNEISEKSEIFDDQFSVERPDGSNFTLKIRSTKLEDSAMYFCASSEVRGGTEAFFGQGTRLTVV.

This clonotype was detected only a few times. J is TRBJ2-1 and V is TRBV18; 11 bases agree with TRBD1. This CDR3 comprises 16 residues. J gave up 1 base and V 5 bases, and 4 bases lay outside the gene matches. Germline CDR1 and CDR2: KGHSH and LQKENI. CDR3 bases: TGTGCCAGCTCAGTGGGGACAGGGGGTTCCTACAATGAGCAGTTCTTC. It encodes CASSVGTGGSYNEQFF.

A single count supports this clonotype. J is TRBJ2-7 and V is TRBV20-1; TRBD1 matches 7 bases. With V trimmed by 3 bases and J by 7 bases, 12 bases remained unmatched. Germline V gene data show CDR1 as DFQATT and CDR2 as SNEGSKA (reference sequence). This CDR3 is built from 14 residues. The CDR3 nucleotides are TGCAGTGCTAGTCTTGGACAGGACCTACGGGAGCAGTACTTC. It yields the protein CSASLGQDLREQYF.

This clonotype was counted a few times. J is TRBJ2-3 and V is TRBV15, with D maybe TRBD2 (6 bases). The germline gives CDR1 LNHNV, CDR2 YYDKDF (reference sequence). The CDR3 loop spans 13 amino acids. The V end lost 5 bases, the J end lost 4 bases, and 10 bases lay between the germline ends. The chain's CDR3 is CATSGGKSDTQYF. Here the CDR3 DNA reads TGTGCCACCAGCGGAGGGAAGTCAGATACGCAGTATTTT.